The present T cell receptor beta chain was sequenced within a study of blood T cell repertoires in COVID-19. This table comes from immunoSEQ multiplex PCR, and its TCRdb copy is limited to in-frame clones, with some not included. The sample has tens of thousands of clones; 70% to 90% are singletons. Trimming removed 7 bases at V and 3 bases at J, with 6 bases between. The CDR3 has 12 amino acids. Germline values: CDR1 SNHLY, CDR2 FYNNEI. This clonotype was sampled from a man aged 65 to 85 with acute or convalescent COVID-19. The gene calls are TRBV2 and TRBJ2-2, with a tentative D call TRBD2 (6 bases). Sequenced sample: peripheral blood. The CDR3 loop reads CASTGDTGELFF. CDR3 sequence (DNA): TGTGCCAGCACGGGGGACACCGGGGAGCTGTTTTTT.